Below are 18 T cell receptor beta chains sequenced from a single sample in a study of blood T cell repertoires in COVID-19 (dated by TCRdb to about 2020). Receptor libraries were prepared by the immunoSEQ multiplex PCR assay. This immuneACCESS table, as held by TCRdb, lists in-frame sequences with V and J called but not all clones. Of the missing ones, under half trace to an unresolved V gene in checked studies; the others have no known cause. Across this sample there are over 20,000 clones, with around 74% seen only once. The ten biggest clones cover about 6% of the sample. The sequenced sample was peripheral blood. The receptor set was obtained from a man aged 45-65 years with COVID-19, enrolled during active disease.

J is TRBJ1-3 and V is TRBV6-5; D unresolved. The CDR3 consists of 15 residues. V lost 0 bases, J lost 0 bases, and 6 bases lay in between. Germline CDR1 and CDR2: MNHEY and SVGAGI. The CDR3 sequence: CASSYSEGSGNTIYF. CDR3 DNA: TGTGCCAGCAGTTACTCAGAGGGCTCTGGAAACACCATATATTTT.

V usage is TRBV30 and J usage is TRBJ2-3; 10 bases match TRBD2. V gave up 2 bases and J gave up 4 bases; unmatched junction bases: 3. The CDR3 contains 14 residues. Germline assignment: CDR1 GTSNPN and CDR2 SVGIG (reference sequence). The CDR3 is CAWSRLAGADTQYF. The CDR3 DNA follows: TGTGCCTGGAGTCGCCTAGCGGGGGCAGATACGCAGTATTTT.

The chain recombines TRBV6-5 with TRBJ1-6; 9 bases are shared with TRBD1. The trim removed 6 bases at V and 7 bases at J, leaving 4 bases unmatched. The CDR3 contains 14 residues. Germline loops: CDR1 MNHEY, CDR2 SVGAGI. DNA of the CDR3: TGTGCCAGCAGGGGACAGGGTAGGAATTCACCCCTCCACTTT. This sequence encodes CASRGQGRNSPLHF.

The V gene is TRBV27, the J gene TRBJ1-1, with 7 positions matching TRBD1. V was clipped by 6 bases and J by 4 bases; unmatched bases: 8. This CDR3 has 14 residues. Germline assignment: CDR1 MNHEY and CDR2 SMNVEV (reference sequence). The CDR3 region has the DNA TGTGCCAGCAGCCCCACAGGGGCGGGCACTGAAGCTTTCTTT. Translation: CASSPTGAGTEAFF.

The chain links TRBV11-3 to TRBJ2-3; weak D call: TRBD2 (6 bases). V was trimmed by 9 bases and J by 0 bases, leaving 19 bases between them. CDR3 length equals 16 residues. Germline assignment: CDR1 SGHNT and CDR2 YENEEA. The CDR3 loop is CASSKPPGTSTDTQYF. The CDR3 DNA reads TGTGCCAGTAGCAAACCCCCAGGGACTAGCACAGATACGCAGTATTTT.

This clone was seen a single time. The chain combines TRBV27 with TRBJ1-4; TRBD1 might be the D (6 bases). The CDR3 contains 14 residues. Germline V gives CDR1 MNHEY, CDR2 SMNVEV (reference sequence). Trimming cost V 5 bases and J 8 bases, with 15 bases left between them. The DNA of the CDR3 is TGTGCCAGCAGTCCGCAACAGGGTTACGAAAAACTGTTTTTT. Amino acids: CASSPQQGYEKLFF.

This clone was detected only once. The rearrangement joins TRBV24-1 to TRBJ2-1; 9 nucleotides line up with TRBD1. Germline V gene data show CDR1 as KGHDR and CDR2 as SFDVKD. This CDR3 spans 16 amino acids. V lost 3 bases, J lost 3 bases, and 5 bases stayed unmatched. The CDR3 DNA reads TGTGCCACCAGTGATGCGACAGGGGGTAACTACAATGAGCAGTTCTTC. Its translation: CATSDATGGNYNEQFF.

The rearrangement uses TRBV3-1 (or the pseudogene TRBV3-2) and TRBJ2-7; 10 bases align to TRBD1. Germline V gives CDR1 LGHDT, CDR2 YNNKEL (reference sequence). J gave up 3 bases and V 1 base, and 3 bases lay outside the gene matches. The CDR3 sequence is 15 residues long. The CDR3 is CASSQGTGGFYEQYF. The CDR3 DNA reads as TGTGCCAGCAGCCAAGGGACAGGGGGTTTCTACGAGCAGTACTTC.

The chain joins TRBV30 to TRBJ1-4; D is unclear. CDR1 is GTSNPN, CDR2 SVGIG, per germline (reference sequence). Trimming removed 7 bases from V and 4 bases from J, with 13 bases in between. This CDR3 comprises 13 residues. The CDR3 DNA reads as TGTGCCTCTAGGGAGGGAAATAATGAAAAACTGTTTTTT. Translating it yields CASREGNNEKLFF.

The V gene is TRBV6-5, the J gene TRBJ2-1; 11 bases are shared with TRBD2. V lost 4 bases to trimming and J lost 7 bases; unmatched junction nucleotides: 9. The CDR3 consists of 16 residues. Per the germline V gene, CDR1 is MNHEY and CDR2 is SVGAGI. The CDR3 nucleotides are TGTGCCAGCAGTTGGGGGCCTAGCGGGAGGTTTAATGAGCAGTTCTTC. It specifies CASSWGPSGRFNEQFF.

V gene TRBV24-1 combines with J gene TRBJ1-1; 9 positions match TRBD1. The V gene's germline CDR1 is KGHDR and CDR2 SFDVKD. This CDR3 contains 13 residues. Losses at the gene ends were 3 bases for V and 9 bases for J; bases not matched to a gene: 4. Here the CDR3 reads CATSDPGTGKAFF. The DNA for the CDR3 is TGTGCCACCAGTGATCCTGGGACAGGGAAAGCTTTCTTT.

By sample share, this clone is large (0.1 to 1%). This sequence joins TRBV4-1 and TRBJ2-7, with 7 positions matching TRBD2. This CDR3 spans 17 amino acids. CDR1 is MGHRA, CDR2 YSYEKL, per germline. Unmatched junction bases numbered 10, after V lost 2 bases and J lost 0 bases. CDR3 bases: TGCGCCAGCAGCCAAACCGTGCGGGGGAAAGACTCCTACGAGCAGTACTTC. As protein: CASSQTVRGKDSYEQYF.

This clone was picked up one time. V gene TRBV27 combines with J gene TRBJ1-2, with D possibly being TRBD1 (5 bases). Germline assignment: CDR1 MNHEY and CDR2 SMNVEV (reference sequence). Trimming shortened V by 4 bases and J by 7 bases, and 16 bases separated the two germline ends. This CDR3 spans 14 amino acids. The chain's CDR3 is CASSSWTQEGGYTF. The CDR3 DNA reads TGTGCCAGCAGTTCGTGGACACAGGAGGGTGGCTACACCTTC.

V usage is TRBV3-1 (or the pseudogene TRBV3-2) and J usage is TRBJ1-5; TRBD1 is a possible D gene (6 bases). Between the trimmed V and J ends, which lost 3 bases and 5 bases, there was a span of 14 bases. This CDR3 contains 15 residues. Germline CDR1 is LGHDT and CDR2 is YNNKEL (reference sequence). CDR3 nucleotide sequence: TGTGCCAGCAGCCAGGGCTTTAACAGGGATCAGCCCCAGCATTTT. Its protein product is CASSQGFNRDQPQHF.

The chain couples TRBV6-5 to TRBJ1-6; TRBD1 might be the D (6 bases). CDR3 size: 14 residues. V was cut by 8 bases and J by 4 bases, with 12 bases left in between. Germline loops: CDR1 MNHEY, CDR2 SVGAGI. CDR3 nucleotide sequence: TGTGCCAGCGCGACAGGCGTGTATAATTCACCCCTCCACTTT. As protein: CASATGVYNSPLHF.

With respect to this clone: The junction shows a germline mismatch at one end, possibly a read error. The chain employs TRBV7-9 and TRBJ2-6; D is unresolved. CDR1 SEHNR and CDR2 FQNEAQ come from the germline V gene (reference sequence). The CDR3 has 14 residues. The DNA for the CDR3 is TGTGCCAGCAGTTTAGGCGCTGGGGCCAACGTCCTGACTTTC. Translation gives CASSLGAGANVLTF.

The chain joins TRBV3-1 (or the pseudogene TRBV3-2) to TRBJ2-1; 9 nucleotides align to TRBD2. This CDR3 has 17 amino acids. Trimming removed 2 bases from V and 0 bases from J; junction bases left unmatched: 5. The germline V gene encodes CDR1 LGHDT and CDR2 YNNKEL (reference sequence). The CDR3 loop reads CASSQTSGFSSYNEQFF. As DNA, the CDR3 is TGTGCCAGCAGCCAAACTAGCGGGTTCAGCTCCTACAATGAGCAGTTCTTC.

V is TRBV5-8 and J is TRBJ2-1; TRBD2 agrees at 12 bases. Germline trimming cut 4 bases from V and 7 bases from J; bases unmatched to any gene: 9. CDR3 length: 16 residues. CDR1 SGHTS and CDR2 YDEGEE come from the germline V gene. CDR3 sequence reads: CASSPPGLAGTNEQFF. CDR3 coding DNA: TGTGCCAGCAGCCCTCCGGGACTAGCGGGCACAAATGAGCAGTTCTTC.